One and the same sample provided the 30 T cell receptor beta chains below, sequenced in a study of cytomegalovirus exposure and HLA in healthy donors. The repertoire was sequenced with immunoSEQ multiplex PCR; TCRdb's copy has only in-frame clones and lacks some. The repertoire has some 310,000 clones, 88% of them found once; the top ten carry around 0.88%. Sequenced sample: PBMCs. These receptors were obtained from a man between 25 and 39 years old in good health and CMV-seronegative.

The CDR3 nucleotides are TGTGCCAGCAGTTTCTCTGGGTGGGGCGTAGGGGGTGCTGGAAACACCATATATTTT. It codes for CASSFSGWGVGGAGNTIYF. The chain employs TRBV27 and TRBJ1-3, with D possibly TRBD1 on 6 matching bases. The CDR3 totals 19 residues. Trimming stripped 3 bases from V and 2 bases from J, with 23 bases between. Germline loops: CDR1 MNHEY, CDR2 SMNVEV (reference sequence).

The gene calls are TRBV7-9 and TRBJ2-7, with 8 bases that match TRBD2. This CDR3 has 16 residues. Germline CDR1 SEHNR, CDR2 FQNEAQ (reference sequence). Trimming removed 5 bases from V and 1 base from J; junction bases left unmatched: 10. CDR3 protein: CASSRVGTRNSYEQYF. The CDR3 DNA sequence: TGTGCCAGCAGCCGAGTGGGGACTAGAAATTCCTACGAGCAGTACTTC.

The rearrangement joins TRBV6-5 to TRBJ1-6; 9 nucleotides align to TRBD1. V gave up 3 bases and J gave up 8 bases; unmatched junction bases: 5. CDR1 and CDR2 (germline): MNHEY, SVGAGI. This CDR3 is 15 amino acids long. This chain's CDR3 is CASSYVGTGYSPLHF. CDR3 DNA: TGTGCCAGCAGTTATGTGGGGACAGGGTATTCACCCCTCCACTTT.

The chain employs TRBV9 and TRBJ2-2; TRBD2 agrees at 8 bases. The CDR3 spans 16 residues. Germline CDR1 is SGDLS and CDR2 is YYNGEE. The V segment lost 0 bases and the J segment 5 bases; nucleotides outside the gene matches: 6. CDR3 region: CASSVGGASGTGELFF. CDR3 bases: TGTGCCAGCAGCGTAGGTGGGGCTAGCGGGACCGGGGAGCTGTTTTTT.

The chain is built from TRBV5-5 and TRBJ1-5; 8 positions match TRBD1. Trimming at V came to 4 bases and at J to 6 bases, leaving 6 bases not matched to a gene. Germline V gene sequence: CDR1 SGHKS, CDR2 YYEKEE (reference sequence). The CDR3 totals 14 residues. This CDR3 reads CASSNQGAGQPQHF. The CDR3 DNA is TGTGCCAGCAGCAATCAGGGGGCAGGTCAGCCCCAGCATTTT.

This chain joins TRBV30 and TRBJ1-1; D unclear. Trimming cost V 0 bases and J 11 bases, with 16 bases left between them. Germline lookup yields CDR1 GTSNPN and CDR2 SVGIG (reference sequence). The CDR3 totals 13 residues. The CDR3 DNA reads TGTGCCTGGAGTGTAACGGGTAAATTTGGCGCTTTCTTT. This sequence encodes CAWSVTGKFGAFF. Complete variable domain (other parts from reference TRBV30 and TRBJ1-1): SQTIHQWPATLVQPVGSPLSLECTVEGTSNPNLYWYRQAAGRGLQLLFYSVGIGQISSEVPQNLSASRPQDRQFILSSKKLLLSDSGFYLCAWSVTGKFGAFFGQGTRLTVV.

The J gene is TRBJ2-3, the V gene TRBV6-1; perhaps TRBD2 as D (7 bases). CDR3 length equals 14 residues. Between the trimmed V and J ends, which lost 8 bases and 2 bases, there was a span of 14 bases. Germline CDR1 is MNHNS and CDR2 is SASEGT. The CDR3 here is CASERDTSTDTQYF. CDR3 coding DNA: TGTGCCAGCGAGCGGGACACCTCCACAGATACGCAGTATTTT.

The chain carries TRBV7-9 and TRBJ2-2, with TRBD1 identical over 8 bases. Germline V lookup: CDR1 SEHNR, CDR2 FQNEAQ (reference sequence). The CDR3 consists of 16 residues. V lost 2 bases to trimming and J lost 5 bases; unmatched junction nucleotides: 7. The CDR3 reads CASSLPGGGSTGELFF. The CDR3 nucleotides read TGTGCCAGCAGCTTACCAGGGGGCGGTTCAACCGGGGAGCTGTTTTTT.

This clone occurred once. The genes are TRBV19 and TRBJ2-7, with D perhaps TRBD2 (6 bases). The germline V gene encodes CDR1 LNHDA and CDR2 SQIVND (reference sequence). V was clipped by 1 base and J by 7 bases, with 8 bases between them. The CDR3 is made up of 12 amino acids. In DNA, the CDR3 is TGTGCCAGTAGTATAGGGAGGGGTGAGCAGTACTTC. This encodes CASSIGRGEQYF.

The rearrangement links TRBV4-1 to TRBJ1-5, with 11 bases that match TRBD1. Germline CDR1 and CDR2: MGHRA and YSYEKL. V was clipped by 0 bases and J by 2 bases; unmatched bases: 0. The CDR3 length is 16 residues. CDR3 protein: CASSQEGQGGNQPQHF. DNA of the CDR3: TGCGCCAGCAGCCAAGAGGGACAGGGGGGCAATCAGCCCCAGCATTTT.

The sample holds one count of this clone. The J gene is TRBJ1-6, the V gene TRBV18; D remains ambiguous. V dropped 2 bases and J dropped 7 bases, with 12 bases sitting between them. The CDR3 contains 15 residues. The germline CDR1 and CDR2 sequences are KGHSH and LQKENI. The CDR3 DNA reads as TGTGCCAGCTCACCAGGGCCGGAGGGCAATTCACCCCTCCACTTT. It is translated as CASSPGPEGNSPLHF.

CDR3 amino acids: CASSLRPSYGYTF. The CDR3 nucleotides read TGTGCCAGCAGTTTGAGGCCGAGCTATGGCTACACCTTC. This rearrangement joins TRBV27 to TRBJ1-2; D is uncertain. The CDR3 has 13 residues. Germline CDR1 reads MNHEY; CDR2 reads SMNVEV (reference sequence). Trimming took off 3 bases at V and 4 bases at J, with 9 bases between the two ends.

This clone came up once. V usage is TRBV6-5 and J usage is TRBJ1-1, with D perhaps TRBD1 (6 bases). Trimming stripped 7 bases from V and 0 bases from J, with 12 bases between. Germline CDR1 is MNHEY and CDR2 is SVGAGI. There are 14 residues in the CDR3. For the CDR3, the DNA is TGTGCCAGCACTGAGGGACACTTGAACACTGAAGCTTTCTTT. It encodes CASTEGHLNTEAFF.

This clone was seen only a few times. This chain connects TRBV10-3 to TRBJ1-5; D is unresolved. The CDR3 has 13 amino acids. V lost 6 bases and J 0 bases, leaving 6 bases between the germline ends. Germline V gene sequence: CDR1 ENHRY, CDR2 SYGVKD. CDR3 residues: CAISQDSNQPQHF. CDR3 DNA: TGTGCCATCAGCCAGGATAGCAATCAGCCCCAGCATTTT.

J is TRBJ1-2 and V is TRBV5-4; 10 bases are a match to TRBD1. The CDR3 extends over 14 amino acids. Germline V lookup: CDR1 SGHNT, CDR2 YYREEE (reference sequence). Losses at the gene ends were 3 bases for V and 1 base for J; bases not matched to a gene: 0. The CDR3 region has the DNA TGTGCCAGCAGCTGGGACAGGGGTAACTATGGCTACACCTTC. It encodes CASSWDRGNYGYTF. The complete variable domain, with remaining parts taken from reference TRBV5-4 and TRBJ1-2, reads ETGVTQSPTHLIKTRGQQVTLRCSSQSGHNTVSWYQQALGQGPQFIFQYYREEENGRGNFPPRFSGLQFPNYSSELNVNALELDDSALYLCASSWDRGNYGYTFGSGTRLTVV.

V gene TRBV2 combines with J gene TRBJ1-1; D not resolved. Trimming shortened V by 9 bases and J by 0 bases, and 11 bases separated the two germline ends. CDR3 length: 13 amino acids. The germline CDR1 and CDR2 sequences are SNHLY and FYNNEI. The CDR3 loop reads CARGEGLNTEAFF. CDR3 nucleotide sequence: TGTGCCAGGGGTGAGGGCTTGAACACTGAAGCTTTCTTT.

CDR3 coding DNA: TGTGCCAGCAGAATAGCGGGGGTGGGGGAGACCCAGTACTTC. Its protein product is CASRIAGVGETQYF. This chain joins TRBV2 and TRBJ2-5; 9 nucleotides match TRBD2. Germline CDR1 SNHLY, CDR2 FYNNEI. The trim removed 6 bases at V and 5 bases at J, leaving 7 bases unmatched. This CDR3 is built from 14 residues.

V gene TRBV7-9 combines with J gene TRBJ1-4; D is ambiguous. The CDR3 spans 16 residues. CDR1 and CDR2 (germline): SEHNR, FQNEAQ (reference sequence). V was clipped by 5 bases and J by 3 bases, with 16 bases between them. The CDR3 is CASSPSDAGSNEKLFF. In DNA form, the CDR3 reads TGTGCCAGCAGCCCGTCTGACGCGGGGTCTAATGAAAAACTGTTTTTT.

This sequence joins TRBV27 and TRBJ2-2; D possibly corresponds to TRBD1 (7 bases). The CDR3 is 15 amino acids. The V end was cut by 4 bases, the J end by 9 bases, with 18 bases between. CDR1 is MNHEY and CDR2 is SMNVEV in the germline V gene (reference sequence). Here the CDR3 reads CASSSQGGENRELFF. The CDR3 DNA is TGTGCCAGCAGTTCGCAGGGGGGAGAAAACAGGGAGCTGTTTTTT.

In this sample, this clone turned up once. This chain links TRBV2 with TRBJ2-2, with 8 bases aligning to TRBD2. The germline V gene has CDR1 SNHLY and CDR2 FYNNEI. The CDR3 is 12 amino acids. The V segment lost 6 bases and the J segment 10 bases; nucleotides outside the gene matches: 4. Here the CDR3 DNA reads TGTGCCAGCAGAAGACTAGCGTCGGAGCTGTTTTTT. Its translation is CASRRLASELFF.

The CDR3 region has the DNA TGCGCCAGCAGCCAAGATCATAGCACCAGCCCCTGGGAGCAGTTCTTC. Translated, it gives CASSQDHSTSPWEQFF. The rearrangement links TRBV4-1 to TRBJ2-1; D remains ambiguous. The V end lost 0 bases, the J end lost 10 bases, and 19 bases lay between the germline ends. The germline CDR1 and CDR2 sequences are MGHRA and YSYEKL. The CDR3 consists of 16 residues.

This clone appeared once. The V gene is TRBV1, the J gene TRBJ2-2; TRBD1 is taken as the D call from the table, unchecked against the DNA. TRBV1 is a pseudogene. The CDR3 extends over 17 amino acids. CDR3: CTSSQDLPVGVTGELFF. The DNA of the CDR3 is TGCACCAGCAGCCAAGATCTACCTGTAGGGGTCACCGGGGAGCTGTTTTTT.

The rearrangement joins TRBV19 to TRBJ1-2; D not certain. The CDR3 has 15 amino acids. In germline, CDR1 is LNHDA, CDR2 SQIVND (reference sequence). V was cut by 5 bases and J by 8 bases, with 21 bases left in between. CDR3 region: CASSLLPVSPPGYTF. In DNA form, the CDR3 reads TGTGCCAGTAGTCTCCTTCCGGTGTCCCCACCCGGCTACACCTTC.

The V and J genes are TRBV5-5 and TRBJ2-3, with TRBD2 as a possible D gene (6 bases). Germline V gives CDR1 SGHKS, CDR2 YYEKEE (reference sequence). The CDR3 loop spans 16 amino acids. The ends were cut back, 1 base at V and 0 bases at J, with 12 bases in the middle. CDR3 residues: CASSLRTGLSTDTQYF. Written as DNA, the CDR3 is TGTGCCAGCAGCTTGAGGACGGGACTTAGCACAGATACGCAGTATTTT.

The V gene is TRBV2, the J gene TRBJ1-1, with 7 bases that match TRBD1. Losses at the gene ends were 6 bases for V and 2 bases for J; bases not matched to a gene: 9. Germline CDR1 reads SNHLY; CDR2 reads FYNNEI. The CDR3 extends over 15 amino acids. CDR3 amino acids: CASRIQGTVNTEAFF. CDR3 DNA: TGTGCCAGCAGGATCCAGGGGACAGTCAACACTGAAGCTTTCTTT.

This chain links TRBV7-9 with TRBJ2-1; 13 nucleotides align to TRBD2. Germline assignment: CDR1 SEHNR and CDR2 FQNEAQ (reference sequence). Unmatched junction bases numbered 4, after V lost 5 bases and J lost 0 bases. The CDR3 has 17 amino acids. The CDR3 here is CASSKGLAGSSYNEQFF. CDR3 DNA sequence: TGTGCCAGCAGCAAGGGACTAGCGGGGAGCTCCTACAATGAGCAGTTCTTC.

This rearrangement joins TRBV4-3 to TRBJ2-2; 7 bases map to TRBD2. The CDR3 has 16 residues. Germline trimming cut 0 bases from V and 5 bases from J; bases unmatched to any gene: 6. CDR1 is LGHNA and CDR2 is YSLEER in the germline V gene. CDR3 in amino acids: CASSQDQAGPTGELFF. The CDR3 nucleotides read TGCGCCAGCAGCCAAGATCAAGCGGGACCAACCGGGGAGCTGTTTTTT.

The chain uses TRBV19 and TRBJ2-1; 13 nucleotides line up with TRBD2. Germline CDR1 reads LNHDA; CDR2 reads SQIVND (reference sequence). CDR3 length equals 14 residues. Trimming at V came to 6 bases and at J to 10 bases, leaving 6 bases not matched to a gene. The chain's CDR3 is CASSTSGGAKEQFF. Here the CDR3 DNA reads TGTGCCAGTAGCACTAGCGGGGGGGCGAAGGAGCAGTTCTTC.

This rearrangement joins TRBV5-1 to TRBJ1-1, with a weak D call TRBD1 (5 bases). The germline CDR1 and CDR2 sequences are SGHRS and YFSETQ. This CDR3 has 15 amino acids. Trimming left V 4 bases short and J 0 bases short, with 13 bases between. The CDR3 here is CASSRGRGMNTEAFF. The CDR3 nucleotides are TGCGCCAGCAGCCGGGGGAGGGGCATGAACACTGAAGCTTTCTTT.

V is TRBV19 and J is TRBJ1-1; 10 nucleotides agree with TRBD1. Looked up from germline, CDR1 is LNHDA and CDR2 is SQIVND (reference sequence). The CDR3 is 14 residues long. Trimming took 6 bases from V and 3 from J; bases not matched to a gene: 4. The CDR3 loop reads CASRRQGADTEAFF. CDR3 DNA sequence: TGTGCCAGTAGAAGACAGGGGGCGGACACTGAAGCTTTCTTT.